One T cell receptor beta chain is described in this entry. Its specificity is not known. TCRdb keeps only in-frame clones here, not all; method: immunoSEQ multiplex PCR. Counted here are about 160,000 clones, about four fifths occurring once; the ten biggest clones make up around 4.5%. The V gene's germline CDR1 is MGHDK and CDR2 SYGVNS. The CDR3 covers 13 residues. V lost 3 bases and J lost 1, with 6 bases in between. This sample stems from a study of cytotoxic CD8 clonotypes in ibrutinib-treated CLL. Whole-study results and caveats: Whereas clonality rose at ibrutinib response, it declined toward baseline at progression.

Here the sequenced sample was PBMCs, taken after 24 months of ibrutinib treatment. This sequence was found in a human donor with chronic lymphocytic leukemia. V is TRBV25-1 and J is TRBJ2-5; no reliable D call. Written as DNA, the CDR3 is TGTGCCAGCAGTGATGGGATCCAAGAGACCCAGTACTTC. Translating it yields CASSDGIQETQYF.